Sequencing of this T cell receptor beta chain was carried out in a study of cytomegalovirus exposure and HLA in healthy donors. The overall study: Drawn from HLA-typed donors, tens of millions of unique TCRs were held in an early data release.

This CDR3 region has 14 residues. J was trimmed by 1 base and V by 3 bases; bases with no gene match: 5. Germline lookup yields CDR1 GTSNPN and CDR2 SVGIG (reference sequence). A multiplex PCR was run with 60 Vbeta primers and 13 Jbeta primers. Some clones are missing from TCRdb's copy, which holds only in-frame ones; the method was immunoSEQ multiplex PCR. The top ten clones hold approximately 1.5% of a sample with about 130,000 clones, 60% to 80% of them seen once. The chain employs TRBV30 and TRBJ1-1, with TRBD1 identical over 7 bases. The clonotype originates from a female donor in good health and CMV-seronegative. Sample: PBMCs. CDR3 sequence reads: CAWSRDRWNTEAFF. The CDR3 DNA sequence: TGTGCCTGGAGCCGGGACAGATGGAACACTGAAGCTTTCTTT.